The 14 T cell receptor beta chains below were found in one sample sequenced in a study of regulatory T cells in long-lasting Graves disease. As to time point: newly diagnosed GD, antithyroid drugs for less than 3 months. There was RNA extracted from PBMCs, and the TCR library was made from it. TCR beta libraries were built with iRepertoire HTBI primers and Arm-PCR of CDR3 regions. TCRdb itself ran the multiplex PCR reads through MiXCR, one entry per CDR3 protein. The data contain some 490,000 distinct CDR3 sequences, approximately 12% of them singletons. The same specimen was also included in a second study, on T cells in Graves' hyperthyroidism and ophthalmopathy.

The sample consisted of peripheral blood mononuclear cells (PBMCs), taken at new diagnosis, from a patient treated with antithyroid drugs. These receptors all come from a woman aged 25 to 45 with Graves disease.

There are a few counts of this clonotype. The chain uses TRBV3-1 and TRBJ2-7, with a weak D call TRBD2 (6 bases). Germline assignment: CDR1 LGHDT and CDR2 YNNKEL (reference sequence). This CDR3 contains 16 residues. The ends were cut back, 4 bases at V and 6 bases at J, with 22 bases in the middle. Written as DNA, the CDR3 is TGTGCCAGCAGCCGCCTGACTAGTCACATCGCCCCCGAGCAGTACTTC. Residues: CASSRLTSHIAPEQYF.

V usage is TRBV19 and J usage is TRBJ1-5; 11 bases agree with TRBD1. Germline CDR1 and CDR2: LNHDA and SQIVND (reference sequence). The length of the CDR3 is 15 residues. The junction had 2 bases not matched to a gene; V was cut back by 2 bases and J by 5 bases. The CDR3 loop reads CASSIRGQGDQPQHF. CDR3 nucleotides: TGTGCCAGTAGTATACGGGGACAGGGGGATCAGCCCCAGCATTTT.

This clonotype was recorded many times. The junction departs from the called germline gene at one end, perhaps through a read error. The genes are TRBV18 and TRBJ1-1; D is perhaps TRBD1 (5 bases). The CDR3 has 14 amino acids. Germline values: CDR1 KGHSH, CDR2 LQKENI. This CDR3 is CASSPGTMNTEAFF. CDR3 DNA sequence: TGCGCCAGCAGCCCCGGGACGATGAACACTGAAGCTTTCTTT. Variable domain in full (rest from reference TRBV18 and TRBJ1-1): NAGVMQNPRHLVRRRGQEARLRCSPMKGHSHVYWYRQLPEEGLKFMVYLQKENIIDESGMPKERFSAEFPKEGPSILRIQQVVRGDSAAYFCASSPGTMNTEAFFGQGTRLTVV.

The table lists this clonotype with a few counts. This chain links TRBV5-4 with TRBJ2-7, with D perhaps assigned TRBD1 or TRBD2 (5 bases each). This CDR3 has 14 residues. V was shortened by 2 bases and J by 7 bases, with 16 bases between the two germline ends. From germline, CDR1 is SGHNT and CDR2 YYREEE (reference sequence). For the CDR3, the DNA is TGTGCCAGCAGCTTCCGGGGCTCGGCGGTAGAGCAGTACTTC. Protein: CASSFRGSAVEQYF.

This clonotype has ten or more counts. This chain uses TRBV14 with TRBJ1-6, with 7 nucleotides matching TRBD1. CDR3 length equals 14 residues. V trimming: 4 bases; J trimming: 7 bases; junction bases outside the gene matches: 4. Germline V gives CDR1 SGHDN, CDR2 FVKESK. CDR3 sequence (DNA): TGTGCCAGCAGCCGGTACAGGGGCAATTCACCCCTCCACTTT. Translation gives CASSRYRGNSPLHF.

The genes are TRBV20-1 and TRBJ1-2; 11 nucleotides line up with TRBD1. The length of the CDR3 is 15 residues. Germline V gene sequence: CDR1 DFQATT, CDR2 SNEGSKA (reference sequence). V gave up 1 base and J gave up 5 bases; unmatched junction bases: 6. The CDR3 here is CSARGTGGGGYGYTF. The CDR3 bases are TGCAGTGCTAGAGGGACAGGGGGCGGGGGATATGGCTACACCTTC.

This clonotype came up a few times. This chain connects TRBV10-3 to TRBJ2-1, with D perhaps TRBD1 (6 bases). Trimming left V 4 bases short and J 11 bases short, with 9 bases between. Germline V lookup: CDR1 ENHRY, CDR2 SYGVKD. The CDR3 length is 11 residues. DNA of the CDR3: TGTGCCATCAGTGGCGGACAGCAGCAGTTCTTC. It specifies CAISGGQQQFF.

This clonotype was recorded many times. This chain links TRBV20-1 with TRBJ2-7, with a tentative D call TRBD2 (6 bases). Germline CDR1 and CDR2: DFQATT and SNEGSKA (reference sequence). The CDR3 length is 17 residues. The DNA for the CDR3 is TGCAGCCCCATTCTGGAGGGACCGAAGCGCGTCGCCTACGAGCAGTACTTC. Translation: CSPILEGPKRVAYEQYF.

This clonotype was detected ten times or more. This chain uses TRBV7-9 with TRBJ2-7; D may be TRBD1 (6 bases). The CDR3 is made up of 13 amino acids. CDR1 SEHNR and CDR2 FQNEAQ come from the germline V gene (reference sequence). Between the trimmed V and J ends, which lost 1 base and 5 bases, there was a span of 9 bases. CDR3 in DNA: TGTGCCAGCAGCTTAGAGTCAGGGGACGAGCAGTACTTC. This encodes CASSLESGDEQYF.

The gene calls are TRBV7-3 and TRBJ2-1, with 8 bases identical to TRBD2. V dropped 2 bases and J dropped 12; count of bases not matched to a gene: 12. CDR3 length: 15 amino acids. Germline lookup yields CDR1 SGHTA and CDR2 FQGTGA. CDR3 in amino acids: CASSLRAAGVGRQFF. The CDR3 coding sequence is TGTGCCAGCAGCTTACGGGCAGCGGGAGTGGGGCGGCAGTTCTTC.

This clonotype has more than one count but fewer than ten. This chain links TRBV7-9 with TRBJ1-2; 9 bases fit TRBD1. Germline V gene data show CDR1 as SEHNR and CDR2 as FQNEAQ (reference sequence). The CDR3 spans 15 residues. Trimming cost V 7 bases and J 1 base; bases outside gene matches: 7. Here the CDR3 DNA reads TGTGCCAGCATCCGGACAGGGGCGGTTAACTATGGCTACACCTTC. Protein: CASIRTGAVNYGYTF. The whole variable domain, filled in from reference TRBV7-9 and TRBJ1-2, reads DTGVSQNPRHKITKRGQNVTFRCDPISEHNRLYWYRQTLGQGPEFLTYFQNEAQLEKSRLLSDRFSAERPKGSFSTLEIQRTEQGDSAMYLCASIRTGAVNYGYTFGSGTRLTVV.

This clonotype was seen a handful of times. The genes are TRBV6-1 and TRBJ2-7; D is unresolved. Per germline, CDR1 MNHNS and CDR2 SASEGT. Trimming removed 4 bases from V and 4 bases from J, with 20 bases in between. The CDR3 length is 16 residues. CDR3: CASSASVVGVDYEQYF. The CDR3 nucleotides are TGTGCCAGCAGTGCCTCAGTCGTAGGAGTGGATTACGAGCAGTACTTC.

Concerning this clonotype itself: This may be a read error, as it is one base from a much larger clone. V is TRBV24-1 and J is TRBJ1-1, with TRBD1 matching 7 bases. The CDR3 covers 13 residues. In germline, CDR1 is KGHDR, CDR2 SFDVKD. For the CDR3, the DNA is TGTACCACCAGTGAGGCGGGACAGAGAGAAGCTTTCTTT. It yields the protein CTTSEAGQREAFF.

This clonotype was detected ten times or more. The chain is built from TRBV12-3 or TRBV12-4 and TRBJ2-1; 7 positions match TRBD2. V lost 3 bases to trimming and J lost 0 bases; unmatched junction nucleotides: 5. The CDR3 length is 16 residues. The CDR3, as DNA: TGTGCCAGCAGTTTCTCAGCGGGAAGCTCCTACAATGAGCAGTTCTTC. Its translation is CASSFSAGSSYNEQFF.